These T cell receptor beta chains were read from a single sample in a study of identical twins. One entry per CDR3 protein results from TCRdb running MiXCR on the 5' RACE reads. This sample has some 1,600,000 distinct CDR3 sequences, with under 35% found just once. Sequences were obtained from cord blood. These receptors originate from a newborn girl in good health. The CDR3 runs from the conserved cysteine through the conserved F or W. The order of the fields is V gene, D gene, J gene, clone size, CDR3 protein, CDR3 DNA. D genes are given only for firm matches. For some rows the clone size is stated as once, few or many, or as a class when expanded; others skip it.

TRBV11-2	.	TRBJ1-2	.	CASSLRETASRYYGYTF	TGTGCCAGCAGCTTAAGGGAGACAGCCTCCCGTTACTATGGCTACACCTTC
TRBV6-2/TRBV6-3	.	TRBJ2-3	few	CASRPGSRTDTQYF	TGTGCCAGCAGGCCGGGGTCCCGCACAGATACGCAGTATTTT
TRBV6-1	.	TRBJ2-5	.	CASIQGHQETQYF	TGTGCCAGCATTCAGGGACATCAAGAGACCCAGTACTTC
TRBV20-1	.	TRBJ1-1	few	CSAQKGLDTEAFF	TGCAGTGCTCAGAAGGGGCTAGACACTGAAGCTTTCTTT
TRBV4-2	TRBD1	TRBJ1-1	.	CASSQPGTGGTEAFF	TGTGCCAGCAGCCAGCCCGGGACAGGGGGGACTGAAGCTTTCTTT
TRBV2	.	TRBJ2-1	.	CASRKEGQDEQFF	TGTGCCAGCCGAAAAGAGGGTCAGGACGAGCAGTTCTTC
TRBV4-2	.	TRBJ1-1	few	CASSPAHGFNTEAFF	TGTGCCAGCAGCCCAGCGCACGGGTTTAACACTGAAGCTTTCTTT
TRBV15	.	TRBJ2-1	.	CATSRDHAVGDNEQFF	TGTGCCACCAGCAGAGATCACGCGGTTGGTGACAATGAGCAGTTCTTC
TRBV20-1	TRBD2	TRBJ2-1	.	CSLAGGPSSYNEQFF	TGCAGTCTAGCGGGGGGGCCCAGCTCCTACAATGAGCAGTTCTTC
TRBV20-1	TRBD2	TRBJ2-3	few	CSVRGGWGGTDTQYF	TGCAGTGTCAGAGGTGGTTGGGGGGGAACAGATACGCAGTATTTT
TRBV5-1	.	TRBJ2-3	few	CASRRLRDFRTDTQYF	TGCGCCAGCAGACGCTTGCGGGACTTCCGCACAGATACGCAGTATTTT
TRBV3-1	.	TRBJ2-7	few	CASSQDLGHRSYEQYF	TGTGCCAGCAGCCAAGATCTAGGTCATCGCTCCTACGAGCAGTACTTC
TRBV4-2	.	TRBJ2-2	.	CASSQEAQWDPGELFF	TGTGCCAGCAGCCAAGAAGCTCAATGGGACCCCGGGGAGCTGTTTTTT
TRBV5-1	TRBD1	TRBJ2-1	.	CASRLDRGHLNVQFF	TGCGCCAGCCGGCTCGACAGGGGGCATCTCAATGTGCAGTTCTTC
TRBV9	TRBD2	TRBJ2-7	few	CASSVGTSGSSYNEQYF	TGTGCCAGCAGCGTAGGGACTAGCGGTAGCTCCTACAATGAGCAGTACTTC
TRBV4-1	TRBD2	TRBJ2-7	.	CASSQMTSLDEQYF	TGCGCCAGCAGCCAAATGACTAGCTTGGACGAGCAGTACTTC
TRBV25-1	TRBD2	TRBJ2-5	.	CASSEYLAGGIDEQYF	TGTGCCAGCAGTGAATACTTAGCGGGGGGTATCGATGAGCAGTACTTC
TRBV27	.	TRBJ2-7	many	CASSSGRSYEQYF	TGTGCCAGCAGCTCGGGACGGTCCTACGAGCAGTACTTC
TRBV20-1	.	TRBJ1-2	few	CSARFGARNYGYTF	TGCAGTGCTAGGTTCGGGGCCCGCAACTATGGCTACACCTTC
TRBV12-3/TRBV12-4	.	TRBJ2-1	many	CASSLGPPGNEQFF	TGTGCCAGCAGTTTGGGTCCCCCGGGGAATGAGCAGTTCTTC
TRBV6-5	TRBD2	TRBJ2-7	.	CASTPYSGGYEQYF	TGTGCCAGCACTCCATACTCGGGAGGCTACGAGCAGTACTTC
TRBV12-3/TRBV12-4	.	TRBJ2-5	.	CASSLFTGFQETQYF	TGTGCCAGCAGTTTATTTACAGGGTTCCAAGAGACCCAGTACTTC
TRBV10-2	TRBD2	TRBJ2-5	many	CASSRTSVETQYF	TGCGCCAGCAGCCGAACTAGCGTAGAGACCCAGTACTTC
TRBV20-1	TRBD1	TRBJ2-7	many	CSASETGVLVEQYF	TGCAGTGCTAGTGAGACAGGGGTTCTTGTCGAGCAGTACTTC
TRBV6-1	.	TRBJ2-3	.	CASSESLDTQYF	TGTGCCAGCAGTGAAAGTTTAGATACGCAGTATTTT
TRBV2	TRBD2	TRBJ2-1	.	CASSESARLADPYNEQFF	TGTGCCAGCAGTGAATCTGCCCGACTAGCGGATCCTTACAATGAGCAGTTCTTC